This T cell receptor beta chain was sequenced in a study of kidney transplant recipient with SARS-CoV-2 infection. The CDR3 length is 14 residues. CDR1 MDHEN and CDR2 SYDVKM come from the germline V gene. TCRdb redid the calling of the reads with MiXCR, one entry per CDR3 protein. Of roughly 230,000 distinct CDR3 sequences listed, more than 25% are singletons. Worth noting for this clonotype: A read error may account for a junction end that differs from germline.

This material consisted of a blood sample, taken at baseline and between days 110 and 120 from a kidney transplant recipient. The receptor comes from a male patient between 25 and 39 years old who had COVID-19 and was a kidney transplant recipient. Some T cells could come from the graft donor. The V gene is TRBV28, the J gene TRBJ1-4, with D possibly being TRBD1 (5 bases). The CDR3, as DNA: TGTGCCTGCAGTTTCCGGACACCGAATGAAAAACCGTTTTTT. Translation: CACSFRTPNEKPFF.